The source of this T cell receptor (beta chain) is a study of shared clonotypes between healthy human individuals. Trimming took off 3 bases at V and 4 bases at J, with 13 bases between the two ends. The length of the CDR3 is 13 residues. In germline, CDR1 is GTSNPN, CDR2 SVGIG (reference sequence). Measured with immunoSEQ multiplex PCR; TCRdb has only the in-frame clones, and not every one. The table records approximately 2.5 million clones, around nine tenths of them present only once. The sequenced sample consisted of naive CD4+ T cells sorted from blood. Subset of the sample: CD45RA+ positively selected. V gene TRBV30 combines with J gene TRBJ2-7, with D possibly matching TRBD1 (5 bases). The origin of this receptor is a man aged 18 to 29 in good health. The CDR3 is CAWRAAGRYEQYF. In DNA form, the CDR3 reads TGTGCCTGGAGGGCCGCAGGGCGGTACGAGCAGTACTTC.